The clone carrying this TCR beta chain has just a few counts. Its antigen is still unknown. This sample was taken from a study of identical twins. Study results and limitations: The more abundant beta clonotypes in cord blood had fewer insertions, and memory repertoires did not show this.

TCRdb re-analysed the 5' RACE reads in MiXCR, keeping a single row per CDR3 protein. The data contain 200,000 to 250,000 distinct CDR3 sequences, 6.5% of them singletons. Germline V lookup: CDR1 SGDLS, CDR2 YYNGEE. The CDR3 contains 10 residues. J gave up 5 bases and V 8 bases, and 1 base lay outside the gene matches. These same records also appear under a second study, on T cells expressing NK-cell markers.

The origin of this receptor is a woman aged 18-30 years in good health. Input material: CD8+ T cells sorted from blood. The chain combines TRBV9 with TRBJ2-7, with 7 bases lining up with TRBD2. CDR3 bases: TGTGCCAGTGGGGGGGACGAGCAGTACTTC. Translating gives CASGGDEQYF.